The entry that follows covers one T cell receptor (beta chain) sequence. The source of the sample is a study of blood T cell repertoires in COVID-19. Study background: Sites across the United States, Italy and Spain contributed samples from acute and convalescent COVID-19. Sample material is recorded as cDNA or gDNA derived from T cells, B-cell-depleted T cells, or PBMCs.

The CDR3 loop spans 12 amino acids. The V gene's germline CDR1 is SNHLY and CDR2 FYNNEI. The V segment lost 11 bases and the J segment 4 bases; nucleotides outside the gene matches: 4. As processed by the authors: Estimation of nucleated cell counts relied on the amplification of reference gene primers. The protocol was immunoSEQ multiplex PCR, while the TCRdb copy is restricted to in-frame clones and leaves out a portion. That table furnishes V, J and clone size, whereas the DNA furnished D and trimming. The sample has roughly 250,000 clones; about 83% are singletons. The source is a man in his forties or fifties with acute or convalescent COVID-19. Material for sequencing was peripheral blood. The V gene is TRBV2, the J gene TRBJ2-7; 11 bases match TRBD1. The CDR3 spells CAGGQGAYEQYF. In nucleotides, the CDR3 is TGTGCCGGTGGACAGGGGGCTTACGAGCAGTACTTC.